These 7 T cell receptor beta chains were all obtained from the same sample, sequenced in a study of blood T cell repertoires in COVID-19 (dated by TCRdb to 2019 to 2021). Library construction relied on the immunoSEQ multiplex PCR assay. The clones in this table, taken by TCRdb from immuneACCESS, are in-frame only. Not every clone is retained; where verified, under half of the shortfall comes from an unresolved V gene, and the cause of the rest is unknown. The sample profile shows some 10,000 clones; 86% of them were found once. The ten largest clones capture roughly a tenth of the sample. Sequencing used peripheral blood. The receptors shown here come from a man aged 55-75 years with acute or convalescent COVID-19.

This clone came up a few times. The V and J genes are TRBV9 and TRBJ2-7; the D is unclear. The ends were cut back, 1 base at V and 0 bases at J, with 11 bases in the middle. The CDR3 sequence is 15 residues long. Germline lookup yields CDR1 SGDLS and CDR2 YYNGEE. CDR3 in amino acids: CASSVHSSSSYEQYF. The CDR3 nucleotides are TGTGCCAGCAGCGTACATAGCTCGAGCTCCTACGAGCAGTACTTC.

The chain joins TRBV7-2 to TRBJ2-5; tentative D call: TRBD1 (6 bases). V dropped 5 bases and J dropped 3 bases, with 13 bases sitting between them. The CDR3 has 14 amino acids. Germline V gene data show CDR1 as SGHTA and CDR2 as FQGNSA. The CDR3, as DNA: TGTGCCAGCAGCACTTGGACAGCGGAAGAGACCCAGTACTTC. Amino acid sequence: CASSTWTAEETQYF.

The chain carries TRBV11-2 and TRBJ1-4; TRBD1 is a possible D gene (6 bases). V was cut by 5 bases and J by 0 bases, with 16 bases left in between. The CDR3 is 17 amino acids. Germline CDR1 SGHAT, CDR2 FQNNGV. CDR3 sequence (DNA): TGTGCCAGCAGCCCGATTCGGGGACAACCAACTAATGAAAAACTGTTTTTT. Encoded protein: CASSPIRGQPTNEKLFF.

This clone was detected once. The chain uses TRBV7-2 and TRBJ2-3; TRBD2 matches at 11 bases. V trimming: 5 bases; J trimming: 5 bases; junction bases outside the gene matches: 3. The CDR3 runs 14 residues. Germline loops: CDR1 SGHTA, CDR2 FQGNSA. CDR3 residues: CASSTGLAGDTQYF. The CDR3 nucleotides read TGTGCCAGCAGCACCGGACTAGCGGGAGATACGCAGTATTTT.

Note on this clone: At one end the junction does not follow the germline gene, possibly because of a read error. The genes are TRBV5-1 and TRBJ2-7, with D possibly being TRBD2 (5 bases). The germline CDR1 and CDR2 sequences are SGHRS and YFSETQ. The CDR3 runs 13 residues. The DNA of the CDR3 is TGCGCCACCAGCACGGGGAGTCTCTACGAGCAGTACTTC. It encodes CATSTGSLYEQYF.

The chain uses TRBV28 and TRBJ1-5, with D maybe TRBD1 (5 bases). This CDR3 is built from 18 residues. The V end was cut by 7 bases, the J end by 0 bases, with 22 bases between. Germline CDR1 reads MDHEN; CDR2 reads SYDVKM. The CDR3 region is CASTLGGLYFFSNQPQHF. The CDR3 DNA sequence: TGTGCCAGCACCTTGGGGGGTCTATATTTCTTTAGCAATCAGCCCCAGCATTTT.

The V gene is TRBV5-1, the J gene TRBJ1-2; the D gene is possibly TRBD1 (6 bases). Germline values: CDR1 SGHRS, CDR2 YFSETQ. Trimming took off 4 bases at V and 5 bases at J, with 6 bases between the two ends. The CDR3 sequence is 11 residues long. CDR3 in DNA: TGCGCCAGCAGCAGGGGGTATGGCTACACCTTC. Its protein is CASSRGYGYTF.